Listed here is a single T cell receptor (beta chain). Antigen: not known. This table comes from immunoSEQ multiplex PCR, and its TCRdb copy is limited to in-frame clones, with some not included. The sample gives over 75,000 clones, 75% to 95% of which show up once; about 0.45% is in the top ten. These data originate in a study of OX40 agonist ivuxolimab in advanced cancers. As for the study in general: A male proportion of 82.7% was recorded, with mean age approximately 57 years and range roughly 23 to 79.

General study points: What antigens the expanded peripheral T cells recognized was never established.

The receptor's source is an adult with an advanced solid tumor such as melanoma, head and neck, liver or kidney cancer. The source was CD4+ or CD8+ T cells sorted from blood, collected in a trial of the OX40 agonist ivuxolimab.

As DNA, the CDR3 is TGTGCCAGCTCACCTATCGGCGGGACTAGCACAGATACGCAGTATTTT. Its translation: CASSPIGGTSTDTQYF. This rearrangement joins TRBV18 to TRBJ2-3; weak D call: TRBD2 (6 bases). Per germline, CDR1 KGHSH and CDR2 LQKENI. CDR3 length: 16 residues. With 3 bases removed from V and 0 bases from J, the gap between germline ends came to 13 bases.